This entry lists 5 T cell receptor beta chains sequenced from one sample in a study of blood T cell repertoires in COVID-19. TCRdb's copy holds only in-frame clones and misses some; the assay was immunoSEQ multiplex PCR. The sample has 150,000 or so clones, roughly nine tenths seen once. The sequenced material came from peripheral blood. The receptors come from a human donor in a cohort sampled during active COVID-19.

V usage is TRBV30 and J usage is TRBJ2-7; 7 bases line up with TRBD1. Trimming cost V 2 bases and J 7 bases; bases outside gene matches: 8. CDR3 length equals 13 residues. Germline V gives CDR1 GTSNPN, CDR2 SVGIG (reference sequence). CDR3 sequence (DNA): TGTGCCTGGAGTACAGGGGACGCTTCTGAGCAGTACTTC. It yields the protein CAWSTGDASEQYF.

This chain connects TRBV10-3 to TRBJ2-7, with 7 bases identical to TRBD2. The trim removed 0 bases at V and 2 bases at J, leaving 7 bases unmatched. CDR3 length: 16 amino acids. Germline lookup yields CDR1 ENHRY and CDR2 SYGVKD. The CDR3 DNA follows: TGTGCCATCAGTGAGTCTGGGGGGGTCAGGACCTACGAGCAGTACTTC. Its translation: CAISESGGVRTYEQYF.

V is TRBV30 and J is TRBJ2-1, with 10 bases fitting TRBD2. V lost 3 bases, J lost 3 bases, and 8 bases stayed unmatched. The CDR3 has 16 residues. Germline loops: CDR1 GTSNPN, CDR2 SVGIG (reference sequence). In DNA, the CDR3 is TGTGCCTGGAGAACCGTAGCGGGAGGAAGCTACAATGAGCAGTTCTTC. This encodes CAWRTVAGGSYNEQFF.

In this sample, this clone turned up a few times. This chain uses TRBV9 with TRBJ2-7, with 13 bases matching TRBD2. The V gene's germline CDR1 is SGDLS and CDR2 YYNGEE. The CDR3 is 15 residues long. Losses at the gene ends were 2 bases for V and 2 bases for J; bases not matched to a gene: 1. The CDR3 DNA follows: TGTGCCAGCAGCGTGGGGACTAGCGGGGCCTACGAGCAGTACTTC. Its protein product is CASSVGTSGAYEQYF.

The chain has TRBV28 and TRBJ2-5; perhaps TRBD1 as D (6 bases). V lost 1 base and J lost 5, with 14 bases in between. From germline, CDR1 is MDHEN and CDR2 SYDVKM. The CDR3 covers 15 residues. CDR3: CASSLFPGAKETQYF. In DNA, the CDR3 is TGTGCCAGCAGTTTATTCCCAGGGGCCAAGGAGACCCAGTACTTC.